Below, one TCR beta chain is given with its context. This sample is drawn from a study of T cell changes during pregnancy in multiple sclerosis. The CDR3 length is 12 residues. The germline V and J ends were trimmed by 7 bases and 3 bases, with 10 bases remaining between them. CDR1 and CDR2 from the germline V gene are SQVTM and ANQGSEA. Assay used: immunoSEQ multiplex PCR; TCRdb lists only in-frame clones, some missing. The table lists tens of thousands of clones, about 93% of them singletons. This sequence was found in a female donor with multiple sclerosis, enrolled in a pregnancy study. The sequencing used CD4+ T cells from peripheral blood mononuclear cells, collected after pregnancy. V is TRBV29-1 and J is TRBJ2-1, with D possibly being TRBD2 (5 bases). CDR3 in amino acids: CSGNGLYNEQFF. CDR3 bases: TGCAGCGGAAATGGACTCTACAATGAGCAGTTCTTC.